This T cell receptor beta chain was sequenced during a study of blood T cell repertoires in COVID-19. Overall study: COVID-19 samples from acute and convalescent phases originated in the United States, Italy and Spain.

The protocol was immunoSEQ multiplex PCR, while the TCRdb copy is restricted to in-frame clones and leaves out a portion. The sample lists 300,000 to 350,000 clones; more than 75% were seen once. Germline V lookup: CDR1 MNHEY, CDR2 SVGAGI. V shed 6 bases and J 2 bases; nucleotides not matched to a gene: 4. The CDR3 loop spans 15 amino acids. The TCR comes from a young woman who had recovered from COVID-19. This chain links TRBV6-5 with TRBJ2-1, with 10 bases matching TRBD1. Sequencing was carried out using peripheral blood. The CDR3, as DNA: TGTGCCAGCAGCAAAGGACAGGGGGCCTACAATGAGCAGTTCTTC. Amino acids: CASSKGQGAYNEQFF.